A selection of T cell receptor beta chains follows, all from one sample in a study of blood T cell repertoires in COVID-19. Assay used: immunoSEQ multiplex PCR; TCRdb lists only in-frame clones, some missing. The data hold more than 75,000 clones, with approximately 90% observed a single time. Input material: peripheral blood. All receptors come from a man aged 30 to 39 with acute or convalescent COVID-19. Each CDR3 is given with its conserved first and last residue. A D gene is named only where the DNA matches it firmly. A clone size is listed for some rows: how often the clone was seen (once, few, many), or a class if it is expanded.

v_call	d_call	j_call	clone_size	cdr3_nt	cdr3_aa
TRBV2	NA	TRBJ1-5	NA	TGTGCCAGCAAGCTAGGACAGCCCCAGCATTTT	CASKLGQPQHF
TRBV10-3	TRBD2	TRBJ2-1	NA	TGTGCCATCAGTGAGTCCCAACTAGCGGGAGAGTACAATGAGCAGTTCTTC	CAISESQLAGEYNEQFF
TRBV27	TRBD1	TRBJ2-5	NA	TGTGCCAGCAGTTCTGACAGGGATGAGACCCAGTACTTC	CASSSDRDETQYF
TRBV6-5	NA	TRBJ1-1	NA	TGTGCCAGCAGTTACCAAACAGGGTCTGAAGCTTTCTTT	CASSYQTGSEAFF
TRBV11-2	NA	TRBJ2-7	NA	TGTGCCAGCAGCTTAGTTCTGGGTGGTAGCGGCGATTACGAGCAGTACTTC	CASSLVLGGSGDYEQYF
TRBV5-4	TRBD1	TRBJ1-1	NA	TGTGCCAGCAGCTTGTATGGACAGGGGGTCACTGAAGCTTTCTTT	CASSLYGQGVTEAFF
TRBV14	TRBD2	TRBJ2-7	NA	TGTGCCAGCAGCCATAGGGGACTAGTAGGGTTCGGCGAGCAGTACTTC	CASSHRGLVGFGEQYF
TRBV20-1	NA	TRBJ2-3	NA	TGCAGTGCTAGTTCTCATCTCGCGGAGATGACAGATACGCAGTATTTT	CSASSHLAEMTDTQYF
TRBV11-2	TRBD2	TRBJ2-7	once	TGTGCCAGCAGCCCCAGACTAGCGGTCTACGAGCAGTACTTC	CASSPRLAVYEQYF
TRBV6-1	NA	TRBJ2-2	NA	TGTGCCAGCAGTGAACGGTACTCCCCCCCCGGGGAGCTGTTTTTT	CASSERYSPPGELFF
TRBV27	NA	TRBJ1-1	NA	TGTGCCAGCAGTGTCAGGGGCTTGAACACTGAAGCTTTCTTT	CASSVRGLNTEAFF
TRBV6-5	NA	TRBJ1-1	NA	TGTGCCAGCAGTTACGACAGGAACACTGAAGCTTTCTTT	CASSYDRNTEAFF
TRBV7-9	NA	TRBJ1-2	NA	TGTGCCAGCAGCTTAGCGGGCTGGGACAAGAACTATGGCTACACCTTC	CASSLAGWDKNYGYTF
TRBV28	NA	TRBJ1-1	NA	TGTGCCAGCAGTTTATGGGATCCCAGGGACACCAACACTGAAGCTTTCTTT	CASSLWDPRDTNTEAFF
TRBV4-1	NA	TRBJ2-7	NA	TGCGCCACCCCGGGCGGGCTACCAAACTACGAGCAGTACTTC	CATPGGLPNYEQYF
TRBV24-1	TRBD2	TRBJ2-3	few	TGTGCCACCAGTGAACGGACTAGCGGGAGGAGCACAGATACGCAGTATTTT	CATSERTSGRSTDTQYF